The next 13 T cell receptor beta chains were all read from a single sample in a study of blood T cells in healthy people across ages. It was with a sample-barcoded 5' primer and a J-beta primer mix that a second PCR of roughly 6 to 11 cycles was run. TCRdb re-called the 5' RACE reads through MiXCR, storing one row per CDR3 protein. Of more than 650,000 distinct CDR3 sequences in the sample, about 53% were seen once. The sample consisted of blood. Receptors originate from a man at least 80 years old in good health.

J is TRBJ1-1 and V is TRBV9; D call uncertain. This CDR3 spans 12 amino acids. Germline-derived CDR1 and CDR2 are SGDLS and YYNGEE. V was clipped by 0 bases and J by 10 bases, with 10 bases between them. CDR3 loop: CASSVGSEAAFF. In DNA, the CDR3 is TGTGCCAGCAGCGTAGGGTCCGAAGCAGCTTTCTTT.

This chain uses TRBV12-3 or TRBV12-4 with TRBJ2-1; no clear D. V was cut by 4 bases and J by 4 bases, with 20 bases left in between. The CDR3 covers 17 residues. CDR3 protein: CASSSVSQVPAYNEQFF. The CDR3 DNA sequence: TGTGCCAGCAGTTCCGTATCCCAGGTGCCCGCTTACAATGAGCAGTTCTTC.

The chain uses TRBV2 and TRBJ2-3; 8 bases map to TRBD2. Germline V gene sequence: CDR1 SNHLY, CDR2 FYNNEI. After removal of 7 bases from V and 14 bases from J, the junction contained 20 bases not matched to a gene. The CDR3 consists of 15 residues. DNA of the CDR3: TGTGCCAGCACCGTAGCGGGATTCAGGCACAGATACGCGTATTTT. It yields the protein CASTVAGFRHRYAYF.

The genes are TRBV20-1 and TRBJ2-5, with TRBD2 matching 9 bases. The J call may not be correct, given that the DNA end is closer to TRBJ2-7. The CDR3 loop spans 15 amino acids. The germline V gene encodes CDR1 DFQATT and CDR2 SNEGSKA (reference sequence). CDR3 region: CSAISSVVAGDEQYF. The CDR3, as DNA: TGCAGTGCTATCTCCTCGGTGGTAGCGGGAGACGAGCAGTACTTC.

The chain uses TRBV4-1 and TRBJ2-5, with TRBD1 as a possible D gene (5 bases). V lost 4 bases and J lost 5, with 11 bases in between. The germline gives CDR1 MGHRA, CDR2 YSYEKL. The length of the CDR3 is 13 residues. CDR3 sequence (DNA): TGCGCCAGCAGCCGCGGACCAGGGGAGACCCAGTACTTC. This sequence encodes CASSRGPGETQYF.

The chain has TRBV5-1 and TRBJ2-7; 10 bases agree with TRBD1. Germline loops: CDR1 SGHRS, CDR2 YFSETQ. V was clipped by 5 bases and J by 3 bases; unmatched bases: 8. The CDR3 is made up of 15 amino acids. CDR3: CASSSTGGLVYEQYF. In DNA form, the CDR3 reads TGCGCCAGCAGTTCGACAGGGGGCCTGGTCTACGAGCAGTACTTC.

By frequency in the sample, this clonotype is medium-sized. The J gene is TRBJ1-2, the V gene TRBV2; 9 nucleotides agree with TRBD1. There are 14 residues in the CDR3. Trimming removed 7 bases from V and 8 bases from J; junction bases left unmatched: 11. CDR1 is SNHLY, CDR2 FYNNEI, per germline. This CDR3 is CASTSGTGRKGYTF. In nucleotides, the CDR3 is TGTGCCAGCACCTCCGGGACAGGGAGGAAAGGCTACACCTTC.

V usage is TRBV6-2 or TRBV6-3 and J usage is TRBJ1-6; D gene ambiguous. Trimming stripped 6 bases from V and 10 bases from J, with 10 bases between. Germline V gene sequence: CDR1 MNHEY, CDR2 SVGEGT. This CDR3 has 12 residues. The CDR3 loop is CASSTYGSPLHF. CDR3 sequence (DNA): TGTGCCAGCAGCACCTATGGGTCACCCCTCCACTTT.

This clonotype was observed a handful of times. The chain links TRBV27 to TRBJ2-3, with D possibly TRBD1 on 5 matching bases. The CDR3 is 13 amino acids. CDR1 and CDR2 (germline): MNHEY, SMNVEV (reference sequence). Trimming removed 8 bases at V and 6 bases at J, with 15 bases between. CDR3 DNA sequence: TGTGCCAGCGCCGACTGGACAACGGATACGCAGTATTTT. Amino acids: CASADWTTDTQYF.

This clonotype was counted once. The CDR3 DNA reads TGCGCCAGCAGCAGGGGCGGGACGGCTTTTAATGAGCAGTTCTTC. Amino acid sequence: CASSRGGTAFNEQFF. This sequence joins TRBV5-1 and TRBJ2-1; tentatively, D is TRBD2 (6 bases). Trimming took off 4 bases at V and 7 bases at J, with 18 bases between the two ends. CDR3 length: 15 amino acids. The germline V gene has CDR1 SGHRS and CDR2 YFSETQ.

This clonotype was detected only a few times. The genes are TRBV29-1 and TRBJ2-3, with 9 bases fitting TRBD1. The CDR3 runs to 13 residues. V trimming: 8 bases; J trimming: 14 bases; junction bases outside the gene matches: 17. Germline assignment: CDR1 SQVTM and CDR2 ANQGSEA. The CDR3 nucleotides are TGCAGCTGTGACAGGGGGATTGACAGAGACGCGTATTTT. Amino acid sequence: CSCDRGIDRDAYF.

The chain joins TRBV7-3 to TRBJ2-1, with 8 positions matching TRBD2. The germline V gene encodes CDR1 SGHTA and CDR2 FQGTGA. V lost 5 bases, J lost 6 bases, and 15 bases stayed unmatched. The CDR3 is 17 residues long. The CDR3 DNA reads TGTGCCAGCAGCCCTACCGTGGGGGGACTAGTCCCCAATGAGCAGTTCTTC. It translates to CASSPTVGGLVPNEQFF.

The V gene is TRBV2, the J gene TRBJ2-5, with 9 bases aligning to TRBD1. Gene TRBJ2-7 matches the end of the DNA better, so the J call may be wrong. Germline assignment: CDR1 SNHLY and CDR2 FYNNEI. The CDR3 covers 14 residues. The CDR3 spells CASSRAGTGSEQYF. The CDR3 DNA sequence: TGTGCCAGCTCACGGGCGGGGACAGGGAGCGAGCAGTACTTC.